A selection of T cell receptor beta chains follows, all from one sample in a study of shared clonotypes between healthy human individuals. Some clones are missing from TCRdb's copy, which holds only in-frame ones; the method was immunoSEQ multiplex PCR. The sample records some 2,100,000 clones, approximately 94% being singletons. The specimen sequenced was naive CD8+ T cells from PBMCs. These receptor sequences come from a man aged 18-30 years in good health. Some clones in this sample may be carry-over from other donors' samples. Each CDR3 is given with its conserved first and last residue. D genes are given only for firm matches. Only part of the rows carry a size: once, few, many, or a class if the clone is expanded.

clone size: .
D gene: .
J gene: TRBJ2-1
V gene: TRBV6-5
CDR3 DNA: TGTGCCAGCAGTTACTCTGGCTATGAGCAGTTCTTC
CDR3 protein: CASSYSGYEQFF

clone size: .
D gene: .
J gene: TRBJ1-1
V gene: TRBV28
CDR3 DNA: TGTGCCAGCAGTTTGGCTCGGAACACTGAAGCTTTCTTT
CDR3 protein: CASSLARNTEAFF

clone size: .
D gene: .
J gene: TRBJ1-1
V gene: TRBV28
CDR3 DNA: TGTGCCAGCAGTCCGGACAACACTGAAGCTTTCTTT
CDR3 protein: CASSPDNTEAFF

clone size: .
D gene: .
J gene: TRBJ1-4
V gene: TRBV28
CDR3 DNA: TGTGCCAGCAGTCCCCCTGCGGGGGGGGGCTGGTTATTTAGTGAAAAACTGTTTTTT
CDR3 protein: CASSPPAGGGWLFSEKLFF

clone size: .
D gene: TRBD2
J gene: TRBJ2-1
V gene: TRBV27
CDR3 DNA: TGTGGCGGGAGTGAGAACAATGAGCAGTTCTTC
CDR3 protein: CGGSENNEQFF

clone size: once
D gene: .
J gene: TRBJ2-1
V gene: TRBV19
CDR3 DNA: TGTGCCAGTAGTATTACGTCCGGGCAGGGGTCCTACAATGAGCAGTTCTTC
CDR3 protein: CASSITSGQGSYNEQFF

clone size: .
D gene: .
J gene: TRBJ2-1
V gene: TRBV6-6
CDR3 DNA: TGTGCCAGCAGTTACGAGGGAAATGAGCAGTTCTTC
CDR3 protein: CASSYEGNEQFF

clone size: .
D gene: .
J gene: TRBJ2-1
V gene: TRBV29-1
CDR3 DNA: TGCAGCGTTGAAGGTGGTAGGGTAAGCAATGAGCAGTTCTTC
CDR3 protein: CSVEGGRVSNEQFF

clone size: .
D gene: TRBD2
J gene: TRBJ2-7
V gene: TRBV11-2
CDR3 DNA: TGTGCCAGCAGCTTGTTAGCGGGACTGGCCTACGAGCAGTACTTC
CDR3 protein: CASSLLAGLAYEQYF

clone size: .
D gene: .
J gene: TRBJ2-1
V gene: TRBV7-9
CDR3 DNA: TGTGCCAGCAGCCCCCGGGTGGAGCAGTTCTTC
CDR3 protein: CASSPRVEQFF

clone size: .
D gene: TRBD2
J gene: TRBJ2-1
V gene: TRBV28
CDR3 DNA: TGTGCCAGCAGTTTGGGGCTAGCGGGAGGGTTAAGCTCCTACAATGAGCAGTTCTTC
CDR3 protein: CASSLGLAGGLSSYNEQFF

clone size: .
D gene: .
J gene: TRBJ2-7
V gene: TRBV7-9
CDR3 DNA: TGTGCCAGCAGCCCTGCATCCTACGAGCAGTACTTC
CDR3 protein: CASSPASYEQYF

clone size: .
D gene: .
J gene: TRBJ2-2
V gene: TRBV7-9
CDR3 DNA: TGTGCCAGCAGCCCCTTATCCGCCGGGGAGCTGTTTTTT
CDR3 protein: CASSPLSAGELFF

clone size: .
D gene: TRBD1
J gene: TRBJ2-3
V gene: TRBV5-1
CDR3 DNA: TGCGCCAGCACCGGACAGGGCAAGGGAGATACGCAGTATTTT
CDR3 protein: CASTGQGKGDTQYF

clone size: .
D gene: .
J gene: TRBJ2-2
V gene: TRBV27
CDR3 DNA: TGTGCCAGCAGTTTATTCTTGGGCGGGGAGCTGTTTTTT
CDR3 protein: CASSLFLGGELFF

clone size: .
D gene: .
J gene: TRBJ2-1
V gene: TRBV10-1
CDR3 DNA: TGCGCCAGCAGTGCAGGACCCTTTACCCACAATGAGCAGTTCTTC
CDR3 protein: CASSAGPFTHNEQFF

clone size: .
D gene: TRBD2
J gene: TRBJ2-7
V gene: TRBV7-9
CDR3 DNA: TGTGCCAGCAGCCGCTGGGGGGGGGAATCCTCCTACGAGCAGTACTTC
CDR3 protein: CASSRWGGESSYEQYF